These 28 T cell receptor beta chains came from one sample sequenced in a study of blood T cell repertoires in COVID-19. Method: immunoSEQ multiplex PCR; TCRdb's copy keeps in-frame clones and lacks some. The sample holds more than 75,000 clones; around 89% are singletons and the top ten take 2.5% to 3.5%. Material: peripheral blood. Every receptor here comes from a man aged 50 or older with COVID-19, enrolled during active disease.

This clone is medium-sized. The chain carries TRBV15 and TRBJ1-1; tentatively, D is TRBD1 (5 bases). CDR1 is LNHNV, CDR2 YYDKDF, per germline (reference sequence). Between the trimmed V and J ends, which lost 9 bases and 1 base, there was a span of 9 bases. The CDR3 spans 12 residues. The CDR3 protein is CATGGENTEAFF. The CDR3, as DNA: TGTGCCACGGGGGGAGAGAACACTGAAGCTTTCTTT.

The CDR3 DNA follows: TGTGCCAGTAGCCGAACGAGCTCCTATAATTCACCCCTCCACTTT. It codes for CASSRTSSYNSPLHF. The rearrangement links TRBV19 to TRBJ1-6; D is undetermined. Germline V CDR1 and CDR2: LNHDA, SQIVND (reference sequence). CDR3 length: 15 amino acids. The V end lost 6 bases, the J end lost 0 bases, and 9 bases lay between the germline ends.

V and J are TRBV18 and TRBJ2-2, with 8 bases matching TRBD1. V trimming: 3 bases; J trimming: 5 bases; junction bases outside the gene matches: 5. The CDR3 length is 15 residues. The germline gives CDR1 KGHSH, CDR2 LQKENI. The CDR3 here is CASSPGQGETGELFF. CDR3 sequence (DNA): TGTGCCAGCTCACCCGGACAGGGAGAGACCGGGGAGCTGTTTTTT.

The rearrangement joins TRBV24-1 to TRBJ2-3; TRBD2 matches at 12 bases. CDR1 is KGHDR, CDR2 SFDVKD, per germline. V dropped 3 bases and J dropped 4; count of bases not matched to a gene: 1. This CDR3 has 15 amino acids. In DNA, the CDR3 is TGTGCCACCAGTGATGCTAGCGGGGGGGCAGATACGCAGTATTTT. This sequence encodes CATSDASGGADTQYF.

CDR3 amino acids: CASSSMGQGVYGYTF. The CDR3 DNA is TGTGCCAGCAGCTCAATGGGACAGGGGGTCTATGGCTACACCTTC. The chain employs TRBV7-8 and TRBJ1-2; 11 bases are a match to TRBD1. CDR1 is SGHVS, CDR2 FQNEAQ, per germline. Germline trimming cut 4 bases from V and 4 bases from J; bases unmatched to any gene: 5. The CDR3 covers 15 residues.

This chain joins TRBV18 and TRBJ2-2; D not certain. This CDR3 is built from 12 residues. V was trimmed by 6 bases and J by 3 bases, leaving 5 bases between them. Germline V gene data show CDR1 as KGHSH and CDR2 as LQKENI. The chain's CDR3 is CASSLDTGELFF. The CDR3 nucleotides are TGTGCCAGCTCCCTCGACACCGGGGAGCTGTTTTTT.

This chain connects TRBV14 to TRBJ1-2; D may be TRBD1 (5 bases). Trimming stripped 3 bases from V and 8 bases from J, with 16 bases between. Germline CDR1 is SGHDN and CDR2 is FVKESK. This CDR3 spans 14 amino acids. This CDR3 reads CASSQNHRRGGYTF. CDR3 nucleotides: TGTGCCAGCAGCCAGAATCACAGAAGGGGCGGCTACACCTTC.

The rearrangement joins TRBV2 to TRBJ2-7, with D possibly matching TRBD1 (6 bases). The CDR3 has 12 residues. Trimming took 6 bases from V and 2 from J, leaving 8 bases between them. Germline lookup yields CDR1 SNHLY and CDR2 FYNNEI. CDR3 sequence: CASRQGPYEQYF. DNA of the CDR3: TGTGCCAGCAGACAGGGCCCCTACGAGCAGTACTTC. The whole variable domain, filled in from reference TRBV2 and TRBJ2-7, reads EPEVTQTPSHQVTQMGQEVILRCVPISNHLYFYWYRQILGQKVEFLVSFYNNEISEKSEIFDDQFSVERPDGSNFTLKIRSTKLEDSAMYFCASRQGPYEQYFGPGTRLTVT.

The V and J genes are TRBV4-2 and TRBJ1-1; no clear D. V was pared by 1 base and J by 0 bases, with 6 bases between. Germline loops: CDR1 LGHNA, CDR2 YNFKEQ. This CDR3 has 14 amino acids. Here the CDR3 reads CASSQASMNTEAFF. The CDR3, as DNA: TGTGCCAGCAGCCAAGCTAGTATGAACACTGAAGCTTTCTTT.

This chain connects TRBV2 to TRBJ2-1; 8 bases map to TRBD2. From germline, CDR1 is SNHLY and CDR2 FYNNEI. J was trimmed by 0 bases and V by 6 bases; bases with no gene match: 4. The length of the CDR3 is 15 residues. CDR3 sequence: CASREGTSSYNEQFF. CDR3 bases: TGTGCCAGCAGAGAGGGGACTAGCTCCTACAATGAGCAGTTCTTC.

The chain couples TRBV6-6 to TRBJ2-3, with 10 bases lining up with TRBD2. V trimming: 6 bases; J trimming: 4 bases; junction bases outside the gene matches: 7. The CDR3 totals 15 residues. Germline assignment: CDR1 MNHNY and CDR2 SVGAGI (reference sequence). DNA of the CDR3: TGTGCCAGCAGGGCTGGAGCGGGGGGGGCAGATACGCAGTATTTT. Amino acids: CASRAGAGGADTQYF.

CDR3 region: CASTVNAGTNEKLFF. The CDR3 DNA reads as TGCGCCAGCACCGTAAATGCAGGAACTAATGAAAAACTGTTTTTT. The chain carries TRBV5-1 and TRBJ1-4; no firm D call. This CDR3 has 15 residues. V dropped 6 bases and J dropped 1 base, with 13 bases sitting between them. The germline gives CDR1 SGHRS, CDR2 YFSETQ. Full variable domain (rest looked up from reference TRBV5-1 and TRBJ1-4): KAGVTQTPRYLIKTRGQQVTLSCSPISGHRSVSWYQQTPGQGLQFLFEYFSETQRNKGNFPGRFSGRQFSNSRSEMNVSTLELGDSALYLCASTVNAGTNEKLFFGSGTQLSVL.

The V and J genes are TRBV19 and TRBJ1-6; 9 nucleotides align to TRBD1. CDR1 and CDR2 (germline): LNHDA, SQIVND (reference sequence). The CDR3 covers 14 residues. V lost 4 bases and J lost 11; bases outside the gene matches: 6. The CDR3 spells CASSSGTGHPPLHF. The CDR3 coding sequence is TGTGCCAGTAGTAGCGGGACAGGGCATCCACCCCTCCACTTT. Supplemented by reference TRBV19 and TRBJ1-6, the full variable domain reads DGGITQSPKYLFRKEGQNVTLSCEQNLNHDAMYWYRQDPGQGLRLIYYSQIVNDFQKGDIAEGYSVSREKKESFPLTVTSAQKNPTAFYLCASSSGTGHPPLHFGNGTRLTVT.

The CDR3 nucleotides are TGTGCCACCAGCTCACCGGGTCAGAAGAGATTTCAGCCCCAGCATTTT. Its protein is CATSSPGQKRFQPQHF. The V gene is TRBV15, the J gene TRBJ1-5; D ambiguous. The CDR3 consists of 16 residues. Germline V gene data show CDR1 as LNHNV and CDR2 as YYDKDF (reference sequence). V was pared by 5 bases and J by 6 bases, with 20 bases between. Using reference TRBV15 and TRBJ1-5 for the parts outside the CDR3, the full variable domain is DAMVIQNPRYQVTQFGKPVTLSCSQTLNHNVMYWYQQKSSQAPKLLFHYYDKDFNNEADTPDNFQSRRPNTSFCFLDIRSPGLGDTAMYLCATSSPGQKRFQPQHFGDGTRLSIL.

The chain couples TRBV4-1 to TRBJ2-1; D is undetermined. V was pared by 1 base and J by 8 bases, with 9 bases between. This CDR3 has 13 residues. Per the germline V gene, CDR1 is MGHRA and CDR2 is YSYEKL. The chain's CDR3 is CASSQVIAYEQFF. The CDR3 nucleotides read TGCGCCAGCAGCCAAGTCATAGCATATGAGCAGTTCTTC.

The CDR3 loop is CASSLAREAGELFF. CDR3 DNA: TGTGCCAGCAGCTTAGCGCGAGAGGCCGGGGAGCTGTTTTTT. J is TRBJ2-2 and V is TRBV7-2, with unresolved D. CDR3 length: 14 amino acids. Trimming removed 0 bases at V and 6 bases at J, with 8 bases between. Germline V gene sequence: CDR1 SGHTA, CDR2 FQGNSA. The full variable domain, in which reference TRBV7-2 and TRBJ2-2 provide the parts outside the CDR3, is GAGVSQSPSNKVTEKGKDVELRCDPISGHTALYWYRQSLGQGLEFLIYFQGNSAPDKSGLPSDRFSAERTGGSVSTLTIQRTQQEDSAVYLCASSLAREAGELFFGEGSRLTVL.

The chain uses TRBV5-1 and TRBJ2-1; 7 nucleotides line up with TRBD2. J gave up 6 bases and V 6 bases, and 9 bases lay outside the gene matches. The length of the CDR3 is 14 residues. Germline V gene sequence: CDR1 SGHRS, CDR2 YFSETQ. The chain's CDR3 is CASTRLASGNEQFF. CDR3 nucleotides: TGCGCCAGCACCAGACTAGCTTCGGGCAATGAGCAGTTCTTC. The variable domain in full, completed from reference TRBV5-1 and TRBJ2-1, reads KAGVTQTPRYLIKTRGQQVTLSCSPISGHRSVSWYQQTPGQGLQFLFEYFSETQRNKGNFPGRFSGRQFSNSRSEMNVSTLELGDSALYLCASTRLASGNEQFFGPGTRLTVL.

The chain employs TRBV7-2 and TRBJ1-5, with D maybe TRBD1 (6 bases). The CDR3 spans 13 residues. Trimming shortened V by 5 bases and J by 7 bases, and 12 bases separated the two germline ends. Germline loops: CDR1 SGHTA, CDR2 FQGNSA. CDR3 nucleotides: TGTGCCAGCAGCCTACAGGGATCCCAGCCCCAGCATTTT. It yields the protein CASSLQGSQPQHF.

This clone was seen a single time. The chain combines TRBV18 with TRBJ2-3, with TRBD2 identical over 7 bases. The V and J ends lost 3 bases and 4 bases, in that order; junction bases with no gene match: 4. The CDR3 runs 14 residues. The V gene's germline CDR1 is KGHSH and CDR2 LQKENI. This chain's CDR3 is CASSPRTSSDTQYF. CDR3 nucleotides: TGTGCCAGCTCACCTCGGACTAGTTCAGATACGCAGTATTTT. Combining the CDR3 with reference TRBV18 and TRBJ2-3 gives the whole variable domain NAGVMQNPRHLVRRRGQEARLRCSPMKGHSHVYWYRQLPEEGLKFMVYLQKENIIDESGMPKERFSAEFPKEGPSILRIQQVVRGDSAAYFCASSPRTSSDTQYFGPGTRLTVL.

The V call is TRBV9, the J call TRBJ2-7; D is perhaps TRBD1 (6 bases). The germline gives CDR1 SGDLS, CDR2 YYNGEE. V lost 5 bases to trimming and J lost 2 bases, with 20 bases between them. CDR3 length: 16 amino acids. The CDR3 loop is CASRDPPGTLAYEQYF. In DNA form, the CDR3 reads TGTGCCAGCAGAGACCCTCCCGGGACACTGGCCTACGAGCAGTACTTC. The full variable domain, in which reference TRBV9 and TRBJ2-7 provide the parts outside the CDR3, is DSGVTQTPKHLITATGQRVTLRCSPRSGDLSVYWYQQSLDQGLQFLIQYYNGEERAKGNILERFSAQQFPDLHSELNLSSLELGDSALYFCASRDPPGTLAYEQYFGPGTRLTVT.

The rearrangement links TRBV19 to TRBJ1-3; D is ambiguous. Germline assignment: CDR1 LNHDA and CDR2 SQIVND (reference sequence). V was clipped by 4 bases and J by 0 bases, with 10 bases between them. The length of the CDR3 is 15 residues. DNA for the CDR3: TGTGCCAGTAGTAAAGACCGACTCTCTGGAAACACCATATATTTT. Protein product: CASSKDRLSGNTIYF.

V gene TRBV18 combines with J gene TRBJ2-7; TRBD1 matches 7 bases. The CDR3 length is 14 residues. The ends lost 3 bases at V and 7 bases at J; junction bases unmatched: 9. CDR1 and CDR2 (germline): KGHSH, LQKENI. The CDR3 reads CASSPLTGSEEQYF. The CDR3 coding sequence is TGTGCCAGCTCACCCTTGACAGGGTCGGAGGAGCAGTACTTC. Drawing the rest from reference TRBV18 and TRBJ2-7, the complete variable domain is NAGVMQNPRHLVRRRGQEARLRCSPMKGHSHVYWYRQLPEEGLKFMVYLQKENIIDESGMPKERFSAEFPKEGPSILRIQQVVRGDSAAYFCASSPLTGSEEQYFGPGTRLTVT.

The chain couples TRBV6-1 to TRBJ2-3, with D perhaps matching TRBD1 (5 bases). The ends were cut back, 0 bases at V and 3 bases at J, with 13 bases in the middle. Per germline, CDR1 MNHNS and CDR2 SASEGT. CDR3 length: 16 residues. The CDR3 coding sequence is TGTGCCAGCAGTGAAGCGCCCAGGGTAATTACAGATACGCAGTATTTT. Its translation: CASSEAPRVITDTQYF.

CDR3 bases: TGTGCCTGGGGGTCGGACAGGGTGGGTAAACTGTTTTTT. Its translation: CAWGSDRVGKLFF. This sequence joins TRBV30 and TRBJ1-4, with 8 bases lining up with TRBD1. The CDR3 consists of 13 residues. The germline CDR1 and CDR2 sequences are GTSNPN and SVGIG (reference sequence). The V gene end was trimmed by 5 bases and the J gene end by 11 bases; junction bases not matched to a gene: 10.

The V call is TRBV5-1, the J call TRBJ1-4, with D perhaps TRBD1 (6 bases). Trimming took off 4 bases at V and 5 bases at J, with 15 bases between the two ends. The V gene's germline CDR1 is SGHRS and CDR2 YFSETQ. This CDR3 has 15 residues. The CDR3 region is CASSLGTLENEKLFF. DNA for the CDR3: TGCGCCAGCAGCCTCGGGACACTGGAAAATGAAAAACTGTTTTTT.

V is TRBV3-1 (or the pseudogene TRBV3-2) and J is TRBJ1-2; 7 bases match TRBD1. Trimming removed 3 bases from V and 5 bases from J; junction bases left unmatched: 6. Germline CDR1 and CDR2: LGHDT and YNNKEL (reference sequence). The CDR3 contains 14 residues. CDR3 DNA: TGTGCCAGCAGCCATCTCGACAGGGATTATGGCTACACCTTC. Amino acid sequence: CASSHLDRDYGYTF.

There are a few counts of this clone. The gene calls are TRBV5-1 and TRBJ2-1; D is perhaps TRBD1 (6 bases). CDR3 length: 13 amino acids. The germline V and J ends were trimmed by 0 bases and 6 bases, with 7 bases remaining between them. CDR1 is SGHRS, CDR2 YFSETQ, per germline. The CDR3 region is CASSLGRGNEQFF. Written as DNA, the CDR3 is TGCGCCAGCAGCTTGGGCAGGGGCAATGAGCAGTTCTTC.

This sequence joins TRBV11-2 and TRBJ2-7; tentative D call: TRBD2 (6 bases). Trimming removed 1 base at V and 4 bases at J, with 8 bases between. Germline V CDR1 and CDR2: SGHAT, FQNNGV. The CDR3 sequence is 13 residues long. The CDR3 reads CASSLGRAYEQYF. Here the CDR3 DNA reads TGTGCCAGCAGCTTAGGGAGGGCTTACGAGCAGTACTTC. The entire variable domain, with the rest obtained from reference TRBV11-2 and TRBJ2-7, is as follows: EAGVAQSPRYKIIEKRQSVAFWCNPISGHATLYWYQQILGQGPKLLIQFQNNGVVDDSQLPKDRFSAERLKGVDSTLKIQPAKLEDSAVYLCASSLGRAYEQYFGPGTRLTVT.